This TCR beta chain comes out of a study of T cell changes during pregnancy in multiple sclerosis (dated by TCRdb to between 2018 and 2021). Background on the whole study: The study looked at changes in the T cell repertoire across pregnancy in women with multiple sclerosis.

As for this clone: There is no known antigen for this receptor. Base qualities were left out, and no much larger clone turns up one base away.

The CDR3 goes from the cysteine to the phenylalanine over 15 residues. The kept DNA is CDR3 alone, 45 bases in frame from the first base. Sequences MNHEY (CDR1) and SMNVEV (CDR2) are obtained from the germline V gene (reference sequence). V is reduced by 6 bases and J by 3 bases, leaving a spacing of 18 bases between them. Libraries were built with the immunoSEQ multiplex PCR assay. In its TCRdb copy, this immuneACCESS table keeps in-frame sequences only and misses some clones. Where compared with another copy, unresolved V genes explain less than half of these, and the others have no known cause. Counted in this sample were 100,000 or so clones; 90% to 95% of them appeared once. About 0.98% of the sample is taken by the ten largest.

The chain links TRBV27 with TRBJ2-7; D gene: possibly TRBD1, on 6 matching bases. The receptor's source is a female donor with multiple sclerosis, enrolled in a pregnancy study. The sequencing used peripheral blood, collected after pregnancy. The CDR3 protein sequence reads: CASSPTWGLSYEQYF. The DNA sequence is TGTGCCAGCAGCCCGACCTGGGGGCTAAGCTACGAGCAGTACTTC.